Listed below are T cell receptor beta chains from one sample, sequenced in a study of shared clonotypes between healthy human individuals. TCRdb's table, derived via immunoSEQ multiplex PCR, lists solely in-frame clones and lacks some. The repertoire holds 950,000 to 1,300,000 clones, with roughly 70% as singletons. Sample: memory CD4+ T cells sorted from blood. Receptors originate from a man younger than 30 in good health. Each CDR3 is given with its conserved first and last residue. A D gene is named only where the DNA matches it firmly. Some rows have no size entry. The others give once, few or many, or a class for an expanded clone.

clone_size	v_call	d_call	j_call	cdr3_nt	cdr3_aa
NA	TRBV29-1	TRBD1	TRBJ2-7	TGCAGCGCCACGGGACAGGGGGCCTACGAGCAGTACTTC	CSATGQGAYEQYF
NA	TRBV25-1	TRBD1	TRBJ1-4	TGTGCCAGCAGTGCAGACAGGGGGCGGGAAAAACTGTTTTTT	CASSADRGREKLFF
NA	TRBV5-1	TRBD1	TRBJ2-6	TGCGCCAGCAGCGACAGGGGATCGTCTGGGGCCAACGTCCTGACTTTC	CASSDRGSSGANVLTF
NA	TRBV5-1	TRBD1	TRBJ1-6	TGCGCCAGCAGCGTCATGCAGACAGGGGATTCACCCCTCCACTTT	CASSVMQTGDSPLHF
NA	TRBV2	TRBD1	TRBJ2-3	TGTGCCAGCAGTACCCGACAGGGGAGCACAGATACGCAGTATTTT	CASSTRQGSTDTQYF
NA	TRBV2	TRBD1	TRBJ1-6	TGTGCCAGCAGCCAGGGACAGGGGAGTCGGGCACCCCTCCACTTT	CASSQGQGSRAPLHF
few	TRBV5-5	TRBD1	TRBJ1-1	TGTGCCAGCAGCCCTGGACAGGGCACGAACACTGAAGCTTTCTTT	CASSPGQGTNTEAFF
many	TRBV5-5	NA	TRBJ2-7	TGTGCCAGCAGCTTGGTGCCAACCACCTACTACGAGCAGTACTTC	CASSLVPTTYYEQYF
NA	TRBV6-1	TRBD1	TRBJ2-5	TGTGCCAGCAGATGGACAGGGGGGAGGGAGACCCAGTACTTC	CASRWTGGRETQYF
NA	TRBV6-5	NA	TRBJ2-7	TGTGCCAGCAGTTACTCGCGGTTTGGGGATACCAACGAGCAGTACTTC	CASSYSRFGDTNEQYF
NA	TRBV5-1	TRBD2	TRBJ2-4	TGCGCCAGCAGCTTGGCCTTACTAGCGGGGGGGCCAAACATTCAGTACTTC	CASSLALLAGGPNIQYF
NA	TRBV19	TRBD1	TRBJ1-5	TGTGCCAGTAGTATAGATCCCAGGGGCAGGGGGAGCAATCAGCCCCAGCATTTT	CASSIDPRGRGSNQPQHF
NA	TRBV6-5	NA	TRBJ2-5	TGTGCCAGCAGTTACCCCGGAGGTGTGACCCAGTACTTC	CASSYPGGVTQYF
NA	TRBV27	NA	TRBJ1-5	TGTGCGACCAAGCCTACAGGTTTCAATCAGCCCCAGCATTTT	CATKPTGFNQPQHF
NA	TRBV4-1	NA	TRBJ1-3	TGCGCCAGCAGCCATCCCCAGATCTCTGGAAACACCATATATTTT	CASSHPQISGNTIYF
NA	TRBV6-6	TRBD2	TRBJ2-7	TGTGCCAGCAGCCTACTAGCGGGAGAAAACGAGCAGTACTTC	CASSLLAGENEQYF
NA	TRBV9	TRBD1	TRBJ2-1	TGTGCCAGCAGCGACTTCAGACAGGGTCATGACAATGAGCAGTTCTTC	CASSDFRQGHDNEQFF
NA	TRBV6-5	TRBD2	TRBJ2-7	TGTGCCAGCAGTTACCCCACTAGCGGCGGGTACGAGCAGTACTTC	CASSYPTSGGYEQYF
few	TRBV11-2	NA	TRBJ1-1	TGTGCCAGCAGCGCGAACATAAACACTGAAGCTTTCTTT	CASSANINTEAFF
NA	TRBV5-1	NA	TRBJ1-1	TGCGCCAGCCTCCCGGGTGGACCGCCGAACACTGAAGCTTTCTTT	CASLPGGPPNTEAFF
NA	TRBV6-1	NA	TRBJ2-5	TGTGCCAGCAGGAGAGCCTTTCAGGGACAAGAGACCCAGTACTTC	CASRRAFQGQETQYF
NA	TRBV5-1	NA	TRBJ2-7	TGCGCCAGCAGCCCGGGATTAGCGAACTCCTACGAGCAGTACTTC	CASSPGLANSYEQYF
NA	TRBV5-4	TRBD2	TRBJ2-1	TGTGCCAGCAGCTTCGGGGGGGCTTACAATGAGCAGTTCTTC	CASSFGGAYNEQFF
many	TRBV6-6	NA	TRBJ2-3	TGTGCCAGCATCGACCGAGGGGGCACAGATACGCAGTATTTT	CASIDRGGTDTQYF
NA	TRBV7-8	NA	TRBJ1-5	TGTGCCAGCAGCCCCCGTGGGGGGACAAATCAGCCCCAGCATTTT	CASSPRGGTNQPQHF
NA	TRBV18	NA	TRBJ2-2	TGTGCCAGCTCTCAGCAGGCTTACACCGGGGAGCTGTTTTTT	CASSQQAYTGELFF
NA	TRBV6-5	NA	TRBJ1-2	TGTGCCAGCTCGCAGGGGCTCTATGGCTACACCTTC	CASSQGLYGYTF